This is a list of T cell receptor beta chains from one sample in a study of blood T cells in healthy people across ages. In TCRdb, the 5' RACE reads were re-called with MiXCR into one record per CDR3 protein. The sample consists of 1 million to 1.2 million distinct CDR3 sequences, about two fifths of them appearing once. The sample taken for sequencing was blood. These receptors came from a man younger than 35 in good health. The CDR3 runs from the conserved cysteine through the conserved F or W. D genes are given only for firm matches. Rows may omit the clone size; those that give it use once, few, many or a size class.

d_call: -
v_call: TRBV7-9
j_call: TRBJ1-3
clone_size: -
cdr3_aa: CASSQWSRNTIYF
cdr3_nt: TGTGCCAGCAGCCAATGGAGCCGCAACACCATATATTTT

d_call: TRBD2
v_call: TRBV20-1
j_call: TRBJ2-5
clone_size: -
cdr3_aa: CSAREGLAKETQYF
cdr3_nt: TGCAGTGCTAGGGAGGGACTAGCGAAAGAGACCCAGTACTTC

d_call: -
v_call: TRBV20-1
j_call: TRBJ1-5
clone_size: -
cdr3_aa: CSAIRGLNQPQHF
cdr3_nt: TGCAGTGCTATACGCGGACTCAATCAGCCCCAGCATTTT

d_call: -
v_call: TRBV11-1
j_call: TRBJ2-1
clone_size: -
cdr3_aa: CASSLGTENNEQFF
cdr3_nt: TGTGCCAGCAGCTTAGGGACAGAGAACAATGAGCAGTTCTTC

d_call: -
v_call: TRBV7-3
j_call: TRBJ2-3
clone_size: few
cdr3_aa: CASRFLTSTDTQYF
cdr3_nt: TGTGCCAGCAGGTTTCTGACGAGCACAGATACGCAGTATTTT

d_call: -
v_call: TRBV18
j_call: TRBJ1-5
clone_size: -
cdr3_aa: CASSPPGPGPQHF
cdr3_nt: TGTGCCAGCTCACCACCGGGGCCGGGCCCCCAGCATTTT

d_call: -
v_call: TRBV30
j_call: TRBJ1-2
clone_size: -
cdr3_aa: CAWSVQGPNYGYTF
cdr3_nt: TGTGCCTGGAGTGTACAGGGACCCAACTATGGCTACACCTTC

d_call: TRBD1
v_call: TRBV6-2/TRBV6-3
j_call: TRBJ1-5
clone_size: -
cdr3_aa: CASSYSIGQGWQPQHF
cdr3_nt: TGTGCCAGCAGTTACTCCATTGGACAGGGATGGCAGCCCCAGCATTTT

d_call: -
v_call: TRBV5-1
j_call: TRBJ2-1
clone_size: -
cdr3_aa: CSSSLDNNEQFF
cdr3_nt: TGCTCCAGCAGCTTGGATAATAATGAGCAGTTCTTC

d_call: -
v_call: TRBV20-1
j_call: TRBJ2-7
clone_size: few
cdr3_aa: CSARQRGGLSPEQYF
cdr3_nt: TGCAGTGCTAGGCAGAGGGGGGGCTTAAGCCCCGAGCAGTACTTC

d_call: -
v_call: TRBV20-1
j_call: TRBJ1-5
clone_size: -
cdr3_aa: CSARQLQTTASNQPQHF
cdr3_nt: TGCAGTGCTAGACAATTACAAACCACAGCTAGCAATCAGCCCCAGCATTTT

d_call: -
v_call: TRBV12-3/TRBV12-4
j_call: TRBJ1-5
clone_size: -
cdr3_aa: CASSSRDGYNQPQHF
cdr3_nt: TGTGCCAGCAGTTCCCGGGACGGCTACAATCAGCCCCAGCATTTT

d_call: -
v_call: TRBV2
j_call: TRBJ2-1
clone_size: many
cdr3_aa: CASSETSDNEQFF
cdr3_nt: TGTGCCAGCAGTGAAACTTCGGACAATGAGCAGTTCTTC

d_call: -
v_call: TRBV12-3/TRBV12-4
j_call: TRBJ1-4
clone_size: -
cdr3_aa: CASSRLSGGGEKLFF
cdr3_nt: TGTGCCAGCAGCCGCCTCAGCGGGGGCGGTGAAAAACTGTTTTTT

d_call: TRBD1
v_call: TRBV12-3/TRBV12-4
j_call: TRBJ2-3
clone_size: -
cdr3_aa: CASSLAGQRIVAGDTQYF
cdr3_nt: TGTGCCAGCAGTTTAGCGGGACAGAGAATCGTGGCGGGAGATACGCAGTATTTT

d_call: -
v_call: TRBV12-3/TRBV12-4
j_call: TRBJ2-5
clone_size: -
cdr3_aa: CASSWRLPQETQYF
cdr3_nt: TGTGCCAGCAGTTGGAGACTACCTCAAGAGACCCAGTACTTC

d_call: -
v_call: TRBV10-3
j_call: TRBJ2-1
clone_size: -
cdr3_aa: CAIRDRDTSYEQFF
cdr3_nt: TGTGCCATCAGAGACCGGGACACTTCTTATGAGCAGTTCTTC

d_call: -
v_call: TRBV29-1
j_call: TRBJ1-2
clone_size: -
cdr3_aa: CSVPTNYGYTF
cdr3_nt: TGCAGCGTTCCGACTAACTATGGCTACACCTTC

d_call: -
v_call: TRBV29-1
j_call: TRBJ2-1
clone_size: -
cdr3_aa: CSVGQGGINEQFF
cdr3_nt: TGCAGCGTTGGTCAGGGGGGAATCAATGAGCAGTTCTTC

d_call: -
v_call: TRBV6-6
j_call: TRBJ1-2
clone_size: -
cdr3_aa: CASSLGDLIRYGYTF
cdr3_nt: TGTGCCAGCAGTCTCGGGGATCTGATCCGCTATGGCTACACCTTC

d_call: -
v_call: TRBV2
j_call: TRBJ2-3
clone_size: -
cdr3_aa: CASCLSSTDTQYF
cdr3_nt: TGTGCCAGCTGCCTAAGCAGCACAGATACGCAGTATTTT

d_call: -
v_call: TRBV19
j_call: TRBJ1-1
clone_size: -
cdr3_aa: CASNSPSRVAFF
cdr3_nt: TGTGCCAGTAACTCTCCCAGTAGAGTGGCTTTCTTT